This TCR beta chain was identified during a study of monozygotic twins with inflammatory bowel disease. CDR3 length: 16 residues. For each CDR3 protein, TCRdb gives one entry from its re-call of the 5' RACE reads, without DNA. The sample spans 300,000 to 350,000 distinct CDR3 sequences; the ten largest clones claim 2% to 2.5%. The chain joins TRBV12-3 or TRBV12-4 to TRBJ2-3. The sequenced sample consisted of blood. The TCR comes from a human donor with ulcerative colitis or Crohn's disease, or a healthy co-twin of an affected twin (not recorded which). The CDR3 reads CASSFGVSISTDTQYF.